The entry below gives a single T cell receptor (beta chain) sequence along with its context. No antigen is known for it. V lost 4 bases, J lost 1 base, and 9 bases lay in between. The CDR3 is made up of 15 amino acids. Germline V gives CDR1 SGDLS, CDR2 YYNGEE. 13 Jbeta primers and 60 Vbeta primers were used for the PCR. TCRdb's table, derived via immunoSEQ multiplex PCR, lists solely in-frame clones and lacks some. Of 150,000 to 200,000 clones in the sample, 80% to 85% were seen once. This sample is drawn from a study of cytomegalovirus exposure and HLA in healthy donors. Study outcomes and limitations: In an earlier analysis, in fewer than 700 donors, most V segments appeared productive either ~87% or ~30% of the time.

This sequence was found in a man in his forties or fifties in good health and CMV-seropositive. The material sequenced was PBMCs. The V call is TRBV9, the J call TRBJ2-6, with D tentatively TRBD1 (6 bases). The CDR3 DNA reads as TGTGCCAGCAGCCAACAGGGTTCTGGGGCCAACGTCCTGACTTTC. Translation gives CASSQQGSGANVLTF. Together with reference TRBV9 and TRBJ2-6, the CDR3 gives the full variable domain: DSGVTQTPKHLITATGQRVTLRCSPRSGDLSVYWYQQSLDQGLQFLIQYYNGEERAKGNILERFSAQQFPDLHSELNLSSLELGDSALYFCASSQQGSGANVLTFGAGSRLTVL.